This T cell receptor beta chain was recorded in a study of lymphopenia after photon versus proton radiotherapy. Whole-study findings and limits: Oligoclonal CD8+ Temra expansion after nadir drove photon patients' diversity drop. Relative stability marked proton patients; photon patients lost diversity and naive cells.

Germline loops: CDR1 MNHEY, CDR2 SVGAGI. Trimming took 9 bases from V and 2 from J, leaving 14 bases between them. There are 14 residues in the CDR3. Here immunoSEQ multiplex PCR was the method, and the copy in TCRdb shows in-frame clones only, minus some. In the table there are 55,000 to 70,000 clones, about nine tenths of which are singletons. This clone was detected once. Its target is unknown. This material consisted of peripheral blood, taken from a patient treated with proton-based radiotherapy. The V gene is TRBV6-5, the J gene TRBJ2-1; perhaps TRBD2 as D (6 bases). This receptor was identified in a man of 80 years or more with esophageal cancer. The CDR3 DNA reads TGTGCCAGTCACGGGACTTCTGCCTACAATGAGCAGTTCTTC. This sequence encodes CASHGTSAYNEQFF.